A single sample is the source of the 9 T cell receptor beta chains below, sequenced in a study of blood T cells in healthy people across ages. Next came a second PCR, run for about 7 to 12 cycles, which used a sample-barcoded 5' primer along with a J-beta primer mix. TCRdb re-derived calls from the 5' RACE reads in MiXCR, one entry per CDR3 protein. The sample gives around 750,000 distinct CDR3 sequences, about 55% of which show up once; 40% to 50% is in the top ten. The sequencing sample was made of blood. All receptors come from an elderly man in good health.

This chain connects TRBV7-9 to TRBJ2-1; 10 bases are shared with TRBD1. CDR3 length: 17 residues. V lost 6 bases and J lost 3; bases outside the gene matches: 11. Germline V gene lookup returns CDR1 SEHNR and CDR2 FQNEAQ (reference sequence). CDR3: CASSRPGTGEGYNEQFF. The CDR3 DNA sequence: TGTGCCAGCAGTCGTCCCGGGACAGGGGAAGGCTACAATGAGCAGTTCTTC.

This clonotype was picked up a small number of times. The gene calls are TRBV12-3 or TRBV12-4 and TRBJ2-7; D might be TRBD1 (5 bases). The germline V and J ends were trimmed by 3 bases and 6 bases, with 12 bases remaining between them. There are 13 residues in the CDR3. The CDR3 sequence: CASSLGQAAEQYF. CDR3 in DNA: TGTGCCAGCAGTTTGGGGCAGGCAGCCGAGCAGTACTTC.

This clonotype is a singleton in its sample. This chain links TRBV20-1 with TRBJ2-7, with 10 positions matching TRBD2. The J call may be wrong; the DNA end is better matched by TRBJ2-5. The CDR3 length is 15 residues. CDR1 and CDR2 (germline): DFQATT, SNEGSKA (reference sequence). The chain's CDR3 is CSATTLAGEGETQYF. For the CDR3, the DNA is TGCAGTGCCACTACCCTAGCGGGAGAGGGGGAGACCCAGTACTTC.

The chain links TRBV9 to TRBJ2-7; 9 nucleotides agree with TRBD2. Germline assignment: CDR1 SGDLS and CDR2 YYNGEE. After removal of 3 bases from V and 3 bases from J, the junction contained 7 bases not matched to a gene. This CDR3 spans 15 amino acids. CDR3 coding DNA: TGTGCCAGCAGCGCCGGGACTAGCCCTCTCTACGAGCAGTACTTC. Translation: CASSAGTSPLYEQYF.

CDR3 sequence: CSARSRSSYNEQFF. The CDR3, as DNA: TGCAGTGCCCGGTCGCGGAGCTCCTACAATGAGCAGTTCTTC. The chain joins TRBV20-1 to TRBJ2-1; no clear D gene. CDR1 and CDR2 (germline): DFQATT, SNEGSKA (reference sequence). The CDR3 extends over 14 amino acids. Trimming removed 6 bases from V and 0 bases from J, with 12 bases in between.

A few counts support this clonotype. The chain employs TRBV28 and TRBJ2-4; tentatively, D is TRBD2 (6 bases). V was clipped by 5 bases and J by 0 bases, with 17 bases between them. The CDR3 is 17 amino acids. The germline V gene encodes CDR1 MDHEN and CDR2 SYDVKM. The CDR3 loop is CASSHVGGPIAKNIQYF. The CDR3 DNA reads as TGTGCCAGCAGTCACGTGGGGGGTCCGATAGCCAAAAACATTCAGTACTTC. Filled out from reference TRBV28 and TRBJ2-4, the complete variable domain reads DVKVTQSSRYLVKRTGEKVFLECVQDMDHENMFWYRQDPGLGLRLIYFSYDVKMKEKGDIPEGYSVSREKKERFSLILESASTNQTSMYLCASSHVGGPIAKNIQYFGAGTRLSVL.

V and J are TRBV11-2 and TRBJ1-2; D uncertain. Germline V gene sequence: CDR1 SGHAT, CDR2 FQNNGV. V lost 6 bases, J lost 11 bases, and 16 bases lay in between. This CDR3 has 12 residues. CDR3 DNA: TGTGCCAGCAGGGACGGATCGCTACTGTACACCTTC. This sequence encodes CASRDGSLLYTF.

The chain has TRBV3-1 and TRBJ2-1; 7 bases map to TRBD2. Germline CDR1 and CDR2: LGHDT and YNNKEL (reference sequence). V shed 3 bases and J 3 bases; nucleotides not matched to a gene: 2. The CDR3 consists of 14 residues. The CDR3 sequence is CASSHRDYYNEQFF. CDR3 in DNA: TGTGCCAGCAGCCACCGGGACTACTACAATGAGCAGTTCTTC.

This clonotype was observed once. The chain recombines TRBV27 with TRBJ1-2, with a weak D call TRBD1 (6 bases). V was shortened by 5 bases and J by 3 bases, with 13 bases between the two germline ends. Germline CDR1 is MNHEY and CDR2 is SMNVEV (reference sequence). The CDR3 covers 14 residues. The DNA for the CDR3 is TGTGCCAGCAGTCCTGGACAGACCTACTATGGCTACACCTTC. Its translation is CASSPGQTYYGYTF.